These 22 T cell receptor beta chains share one sample of origin, sequenced in a study of shared clonotypes between healthy human individuals. Method: immunoSEQ multiplex PCR; TCRdb's copy keeps in-frame clones and lacks some. Found here are 2 million to 3 million clones, roughly 93% of them singletons; the top ten hold approximately 0.36%. Material: naive CD4+ T cells from PBMCs. Specified subset: CD45RA+ positively selected. The receptors derive from a man aged 18 to 30 in good health. Some clones in this sample may be carry-over from other donors' samples.

This chain joins TRBV5-8 and TRBJ1-2, with D unresolved. V was shortened by 4 bases and J by 7 bases, with 14 bases between the two germline ends. Germline V lookup: CDR1 SGHTS, CDR2 YDEGEE. The CDR3 length is 13 residues. Written as DNA, the CDR3 is TGTGCCAGCAGCCTAGTTCCGTCGTCTGGCTACACCTTC. Encoded protein: CASSLVPSSGYTF.

CDR3 DNA: TGCGCCAGCAGCTTCGGGACAGGGGGCTGGAATGAGCAGTTCTTC. This sequence encodes CASSFGTGGWNEQFF. The chain has TRBV5-1 and TRBJ2-1; 12 nucleotides match TRBD1. V dropped 2 bases and J dropped 7; count of bases not matched to a gene: 4. Germline V gene sequence: CDR1 SGHRS, CDR2 YFSETQ. This CDR3 has 15 amino acids. Full variable domain (outside the CDR3, taken from reference TRBV5-1 and TRBJ2-1): KAGVTQTPRYLIKTRGQQVTLSCSPISGHRSVSWYQQTPGQGLQFLFEYFSETQRNKGNFPGRFSGRQFSNSRSEMNVSTLELGDSALYLCASSFGTGGWNEQFFGPGTRLTVL.

A single count supports this clone. The V gene is TRBV2, the J gene TRBJ2-1, with D possibly TRBD2 on 6 matching bases. Between the trimmed V and J ends, which lost 4 bases and 0 bases, there was a span of 10 bases. Germline V lookup: CDR1 SNHLY, CDR2 FYNNEI. This CDR3 is 15 amino acids long. CDR3 sequence reads: CASSAFGSSYNEQFF. The CDR3 DNA follows: TGTGCCAGCAGTGCCTTCGGGAGCTCCTACAATGAGCAGTTCTTC. The full variable domain, completed using reference TRBV2 and TRBJ2-1, is EPEVTQTPSHQVTQMGQEVILRCVPISNHLYFYWYRQILGQKVEFLVSFYNNEISEKSEIFDDQFSVERPDGSNFTLKIRSTKLEDSAMYFCASSAFGSSYNEQFFGPGTRLTVL.

The chain is built from TRBV5-1 and TRBJ2-7; D may match TRBD1 or TRBD2 (5 bases each). The CDR3 is 15 residues long. The V and J ends lost 0 bases and 4 bases respectively, with 14 bases between them. Germline V gene sequence: CDR1 SGHRS, CDR2 YFSETQ. The CDR3 loop reads CASSLGRGWAYEQYF. Here the CDR3 DNA reads TGCGCCAGCAGCTTGGGCCGGGGCTGGGCGTACGAGCAGTACTTC.

The V call is TRBV4-1, the J call TRBJ2-7; D is undetermined. The CDR3 sequence is 15 residues long. CDR1 and CDR2 from the germline V gene are MGHRA and YSYEKL. With 4 bases removed from V and 2 bases from J, the gap between germline ends came to 15 bases. CDR3 in amino acids: CASSLTLGPTYEQYF. The CDR3 region has the DNA TGCGCCAGCAGCCTAACCCTGGGCCCTACCTACGAGCAGTACTTC.

The chain employs TRBV27 and TRBJ1-5, with D possibly matching TRBD1 (5 bases). This CDR3 is 14 amino acids long. V lost 6 bases, J lost 2 bases, and 11 bases lay in between. The germline V gene has CDR1 MNHEY and CDR2 SMNVEV (reference sequence). CDR3 amino acids: CASRGRDGNQPQHF. DNA of the CDR3: TGTGCCAGCAGGGGGAGGGACGGCAATCAGCCCCAGCATTTT.

This clone was seen more than once but under ten times. The CDR3 loop reads CASSSRQGWNTEAFF. CDR3 bases: TGTGCCAGCAGCTCCCGACAGGGGTGGAACACTGAAGCTTTCTTT. This rearrangement joins TRBV7-2 to TRBJ1-1; 8 nucleotides align to TRBD1. The CDR3 loop spans 15 amino acids. CDR1 SGHTA and CDR2 FQGNSA come from the germline V gene. The V and J ends lost 4 bases and 1 base, in that order; junction bases with no gene match: 5.

V and J are TRBV4-1 and TRBJ1-3, with D possibly TRBD1 on 6 matching bases. This CDR3 has 14 amino acids. From germline, CDR1 is MGHRA and CDR2 YSYEKL. V shed 3 bases and J shed 4 bases, with 10 bases lying between them. CDR3 region: CASSHRRGGNTIYF. The CDR3 DNA follows: TGCGCCAGCAGCCATCGAAGGGGGGGAAACACCATATATTTT.

The CDR3 sequence: CARGGSGISWPEQYF. CDR3 DNA sequence: TGTGCCCGGGGTGGTAGCGGGATTTCGTGGCCGGAGCAGTACTTC. The chain recombines TRBV21-1 with TRBJ2-7; TRBD2 is the table's D call, not checked against the DNA. TRBV21-1 is tagged as a pseudogene. CDR3 size: 15 residues.

V and J are TRBV6-5 and TRBJ2-7; the D is unclear. V lost 1 base and J lost 6, with 7 bases in between. Germline CDR1 MNHEY, CDR2 SVGAGI. The CDR3 covers 12 residues. The CDR3 reads CASSYFAGEQYF. The CDR3 region has the DNA TGTGCCAGCAGTTACTTTGCTGGCGAGCAGTACTTC.

The rearrangement uses TRBV10-3 and TRBJ1-3; D is possibly TRBD1 (5 bases). V dropped 5 bases and J dropped 4 bases, with 12 bases sitting between them. CDR3 size: 14 residues. Germline CDR1 is ENHRY and CDR2 is SYGVKD. In DNA, the CDR3 is TGTGCCATCAGTCTGGGGGTGAAGGGAAACACCATATATTTT. Its translation: CAISLGVKGNTIYF.

CDR3 DNA sequence: TGCGCCAGCAGCTTGGAAAGGGTACTCGATACGCAGTATTTT. Translated: CASSLERVLDTQYF. The chain carries TRBV5-1 and TRBJ2-3, with unresolved D. CDR3 length: 14 residues. CDR1 and CDR2 (germline): SGHRS, YFSETQ. V was shortened by 0 bases and J by 6 bases, with 11 bases between the two germline ends.

The genes are TRBV7-9 and TRBJ1-2; TRBD1 matches at 7 bases. The CDR3 has 14 amino acids. V lost 2 bases, J lost 3 bases, and 3 bases stayed unmatched. The germline gives CDR1 SEHNR, CDR2 FQNEAQ (reference sequence). CDR3 sequence (DNA): TGTGCCAGCAGCTTAAAAGGACAGGACTATGGCTACACCTTC. It is translated as CASSLKGQDYGYTF. Combining the CDR3 with reference TRBV7-9 and TRBJ1-2 gives the whole variable domain DTGVSQNPRHKITKRGQNVTFRCDPISEHNRLYWYRQTLGQGPEFLTYFQNEAQLEKSRLLSDRFSAERPKGSFSTLEIQRTEQGDSAMYLCASSLKGQDYGYTFGSGTRLTVV.

The V and J genes are TRBV4-3 and TRBJ2-1, with unresolved D. Trimming took 2 bases from V and 5 from J, leaving 13 bases between them. CDR3 length: 15 residues. Germline V gene sequence: CDR1 LGHNA, CDR2 YSLEER. CDR3 DNA: TGCGCCAGCAGCCAACTTGCCGAGCCGGACAATGAGCAGTTCTTC. Its protein is CASSQLAEPDNEQFF.

The chain recombines TRBV7-9 with TRBJ2-1; the D gene could be TRBD1 or TRBD2 (5 bases each). The CDR3 runs to 15 residues. Germline CDR1 SEHNR, CDR2 FQNEAQ (reference sequence). Trimming left V 8 bases short and J 2 bases short, with 16 bases between. CDR3 sequence: CASRLAGTTYNEQFF. CDR3 bases: TGTGCCAGCCGTTTGGCCGGGACGACCTACAATGAGCAGTTCTTC.

The V call is TRBV30, the J call TRBJ1-2; TRBD1 matches at 11 bases. CDR1 GTSNPN and CDR2 SVGIG come from the germline V gene (reference sequence). V lost 0 bases, J lost 5 bases, and 5 bases stayed unmatched. This CDR3 contains 15 residues. The CDR3: CAWSVGQGARYGYTF. The CDR3 DNA reads as TGTGCCTGGAGTGTCGGACAGGGGGCGCGTTATGGCTACACCTTC. The whole variable domain, remainder taken from reference TRBV30 and TRBJ1-2, is SQTIHQWPATLVQPVGSPLSLECTVEGTSNPNLYWYRQAAGRGLQLLFYSVGIGQISSEVPQNLSASRPQDRQFILSSKKLLLSDSGFYLCAWSVGQGARYGYTFGSGTRLTVV.

V and J are TRBV4-1 and TRBJ2-1; a weak D match, TRBD1 (7 bases). Germline V lookup: CDR1 MGHRA, CDR2 YSYEKL. This CDR3 has 14 residues. Trimming stripped 4 bases from V and 9 bases from J, with 16 bases between. The CDR3 region is CASSLRGVSLEQFF. As DNA, the CDR3 is TGCGCCAGCAGCCTCAGGGGGGTCTCGCTTGAGCAGTTCTTC.

This clone came up a few times. Within the sample, other DNA sequences also encode this same CDR3. CDR3: CASSDSYGYTF. DNA for the CDR3: TGTGCCAGCAGTGACAGCTATGGCTACACCTTC. This rearrangement joins TRBV28 to TRBJ1-2; perhaps TRBD1 as D (5 bases). CDR1 and CDR2 from the germline V gene are MDHEN and SYDVKM. Deletions cut 5 bases from V and 4 bases from J, with 5 bases between. The CDR3 has 11 residues.

This clone was seen once. The V call is TRBV7-9, the J call TRBJ2-1; 9 nucleotides align to TRBD1. V was pared by 5 bases and J by 6 bases, with 11 bases of the junction left unmatched. CDR3 length equals 16 residues. Germline V gene sequence: CDR1 SEHNR, CDR2 FQNEAQ (reference sequence). CDR3 region: CASSPGGQGFGNEQFF. The CDR3 DNA reads TGTGCCAGCAGCCCTGGAGGACAGGGGTTTGGCAATGAGCAGTTCTTC. The full variable domain, rest sourced from reference TRBV7-9 and TRBJ2-1, is DTGVSQNPRHKITKRGQNVTFRCDPISEHNRLYWYRQTLGQGPEFLTYFQNEAQLEKSRLLSDRFSAERPKGSFSTLEIQRTEQGDSAMYLCASSPGGQGFGNEQFFGPGTRLTVL.

The chain couples TRBV20-1 to TRBJ2-7, with no clear D. This CDR3 region has 11 residues. The V gene lost 3 bases and the J gene lost 6 bases, with 9 bases spanning the gap. CDR1 and CDR2 (germline): DFQATT, SNEGSKA (reference sequence). CDR3 DNA sequence: TGCAGTGCTAGGTACCGTAGCGAGCAGTACTTC. This gives the protein CSARYRSEQYF.

The J gene is TRBJ1-1, the V gene TRBV10-1; D is unresolved. The CDR3 is 12 residues long. Germline V gene lookup returns CDR1 WNHNN and CDR2 SYGVQD (reference sequence). The V end was cut by 7 bases, the J end by 7 bases, with 13 bases between. The CDR3 spells CASKEKGLEAFF. The CDR3 DNA is TGCGCCAGCAAGGAAAAAGGGCTTGAAGCTTTCTTT.

This clone was found once. Other DNA variants within this sample encode the same CDR3. The CDR3 sequence: CASSPTGNTEAFF. CDR3 nucleotides: TGTGCCAGCAGCCCCACCGGGAACACTGAAGCTTTCTTT. The chain couples TRBV6-5 to TRBJ1-1; D remains ambiguous. V was cut by 6 bases and J by 1 base, with 9 bases left in between. CDR1 is MNHEY, CDR2 SVGAGI, per germline. The CDR3 is 13 residues long.